The clone carrying this T cell receptor beta chain has a count of ten or more. Its antigen remains unidentified. Tagging with unique molecular identifiers was applied to individual cDNA molecules. TCRdb processed the 5' RACE reads anew with MiXCR; each CDR3 protein has one entry. This sample has 45,000 to 65,000 distinct CDR3 sequences, with roughly an eighth found just once. The data originate from a study of early T cells in non-severe SARS-CoV-2 infection. Study in general: The input, bulk RNA from unsorted whole blood, was sequenced, and chains were unpaired. Overall study results and limits: Anti-spike CD8 responses were favored in VDJdb matching, and private and CD4 specificities were missed.

CDR3 length: 17 amino acids. With 0 bases removed from V and 0 bases from J, the gap between germline ends came to 13 bases. Per the germline V gene, CDR1 is MNHEY and CDR2 is SVGEGT. The chain carries TRBV6-2 or TRBV6-3 and TRBJ2-3; D possibly corresponds to TRBD2 (5 bases). This clonotype originated in an adult who was a healthcare worker with PCR-confirmed SARS-CoV-2 infection or an uninfected control (not recorded which). This specimen consisted of whole blood, obtained at baseline. The CDR3 bases are TGTGCCAGCAGTTACTCGAGTAGCGTCGTTAGCACAGATACGCAGTATTTT. Translating gives CASSYSSSVVSTDTQYF.